This TCR beta chain is drawn from a study of siplizumab effects on memory and regulatory T cells. On this clone: Its specificity is not known.

The CDR3 length is 13 residues. Germline V CDR1 and CDR2: WNHNN, SYGVQD (reference sequence). V was shortened by 6 bases and J by 3 bases, with 11 bases between the two germline ends. Sequenced by immunoSEQ multiplex PCR; TCRdb stores in-frame clones only, minus some. This repertoire shows approximately 91,000 clones, 95% found once; its top ten account for around 18%. Study-level results: Of the alloreactive clones, only a minor fraction mapped to unstimulated subsets.

The gene calls are TRBV10-1 and TRBJ1-1; D possibly corresponds to TRBD1 (5 bases). The sample was CD8+ T cells sorted from blood. This TCR came from a human donor in good health. The CDR3 coding sequence is TGCGCCAGCAGGGCGGACAAGGACACTGAAGCTTTCTTT. It is translated as CASRADKDTEAFF.